Below are 7 T cell receptor beta chains sequenced from a single sample in a study of T cell responses to AZD1222 COVID-19 vaccine (dated by TCRdb to the early 2020s). Library construction relied on the immunoSEQ multiplex PCR assay. TCRdb holds this immuneACCESS table with in-frame rearrangements only. Some clones are missing; in checked studies, unresolved V genes explain under half, and the rest has no known cause. The sample contains around 120,000 clones, roughly 89% of them found a single time. Around 1.1% of the sample comes from the top ten. The sample's time point label, decoded: about 28 days (+/-7) after the second vaccine dose. The material was peripheral blood, obtained 28 days after the second AZD1222 dose. The source of these receptors is an adult who received the AZD1222 COVID-19 vaccine.

The V call is TRBV11-2, the J call TRBJ2-7; perhaps TRBD1 as D (5 bases). Deletions cut 5 bases from V and 1 base from J, with 12 bases between. CDR1 is SGHAT and CDR2 is FQNNGV in the germline V gene. The CDR3 is 14 residues long. CDR3 nucleotide sequence: TGTGCCAGCAGCCCCGTAGGGGCTTCCTACGAGCAGTACTTC. It encodes CASSPVGASYEQYF.

The chain employs TRBV25-1 and TRBJ2-1; 7 nucleotides match TRBD2. Germline assignment: CDR1 MGHDK and CDR2 SYGVNS. The CDR3 runs to 15 residues. Trimming removed 1 base from V and 7 bases from J; junction bases left unmatched: 7. The CDR3 region has the DNA TGTGCCAGCAGTGAATCAGCCGGGAGGCTGAATGAGCAGTTCTTC. It encodes CASSESAGRLNEQFF. The full variable domain, in which reference TRBV25-1 and TRBJ2-1 provide the parts outside the CDR3, is EADIYQTPRYLVIGTGKKITLECSQTMGHDKMYWYQQDPGMELHLIHYSYGVNSTEKGDLSSESTVSRIRTEHFPLTLESARPSHTSQYLCASSESAGRLNEQFFGPGTRLTVL.

The gene calls are TRBV28 and TRBJ1-5, with D possibly TRBD1 on 5 matching bases. Germline CDR1 and CDR2: MDHEN and SYDVKM. There are 14 residues in the CDR3. With 3 bases removed from V and 7 bases from J, the gap between germline ends came to 13 bases. The CDR3 spells CASSLVGGRQPQHF. CDR3 nucleotides: TGTGCCAGCAGTTTGGTTGGGGGTCGGCAGCCCCAGCATTTT.

The rearrangement joins TRBV7-2 to TRBJ1-1; D is perhaps TRBD1 (5 bases). This CDR3 spans 16 amino acids. Germline V lookup: CDR1 SGHTA, CDR2 FQGNSA. V was clipped by 2 bases and J by 0 bases, with 13 bases between them. The CDR3 is CASSLSGGSMNTEAFF. The CDR3 region has the DNA TGTGCCAGCAGCTTATCTGGGGGGTCCATGAACACTGAAGCTTTCTTT.

V usage is TRBV1 and J usage is TRBJ2-3; the table names TRBD2, a call not compared with the DNA. TRBV1 is a recognized pseudogene. This CDR3 is 17 amino acids long. The CDR3 coding sequence is TGCACCAGCAGCCCTTCACCAGGACTCACAAGGACAGATACGCAGTATTTT. Protein sequence: CTSSPSPGLTRTDTQYF.

CDR3 sequence reads: CSGSTGVGTDTQYF. The CDR3 nucleotides are TGCAGCGGGTCGACAGGGGTGGGCACAGATACGCAGTATTTT. The chain combines TRBV29-1 with TRBJ2-3; 8 bases are a match to TRBD1. This CDR3 is 14 amino acids long. Germline assignment: CDR1 SQVTM and CDR2 ANQGSEA. Germline trimming cut 7 bases from V and 1 base from J; bases unmatched to any gene: 7.

This CDR3 reads CASSDYGGYTF. The CDR3 DNA follows: TGTGCCAGCAGCGACTATGGAGGCTACACCTTC. The V gene is TRBV25-1, the J gene TRBJ1-2, with D hard to call. The germline V gene encodes CDR1 MGHDK and CDR2 SYGVNS. The CDR3 extends over 11 amino acids. Trimming stripped 6 bases from V and 8 bases from J, with 10 bases between.